Here is one TCR beta chain with its context. What it binds is unknown. This sample was included in a study of T cell repertoires in ileal Crohn's disease. Broader study findings: Active smokers at surgery had more clonal expansions than non-smokers.

Indicated time point: neoterminal ileum biopsy at postoperative endoscopy, about 6 months after surgery. Sequencing used immunoSEQ multiplex PCR; TCRdb keeps in-frame clones, though not all of them. This table holds fewer than 12,000 clones, around 75% found once. The germline V gene encodes CDR1 SGHDT and CDR2 YYEEEE. This CDR3 spans 12 amino acids. V was trimmed by 2 bases and J by 10 bases, leaving 12 bases between them. This clonotype was obtained from an adult with Crohn's disease. Sample: ileal tissue. The genes are TRBV5-6 and TRBJ1-1; D is unclear. The chain's CDR3 is CASSFDEGGAFF. In DNA form, the CDR3 reads TGTGCCAGCAGCTTCGATGAGGGCGGAGCTTTCTTT.